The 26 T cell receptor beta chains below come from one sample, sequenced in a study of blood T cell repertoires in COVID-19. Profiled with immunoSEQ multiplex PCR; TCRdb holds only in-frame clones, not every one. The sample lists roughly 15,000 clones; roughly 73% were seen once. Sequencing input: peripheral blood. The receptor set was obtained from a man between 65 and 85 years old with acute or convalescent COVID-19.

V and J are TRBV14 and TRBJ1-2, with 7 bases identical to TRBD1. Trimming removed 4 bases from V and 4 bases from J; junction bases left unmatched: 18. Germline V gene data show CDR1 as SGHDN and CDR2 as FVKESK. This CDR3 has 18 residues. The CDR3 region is CASSPQTTWGQTSYGYTF. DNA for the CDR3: TGTGCCAGCAGCCCCCAGACGACTTGGGGACAGACCTCCTATGGCTACACCTTC.

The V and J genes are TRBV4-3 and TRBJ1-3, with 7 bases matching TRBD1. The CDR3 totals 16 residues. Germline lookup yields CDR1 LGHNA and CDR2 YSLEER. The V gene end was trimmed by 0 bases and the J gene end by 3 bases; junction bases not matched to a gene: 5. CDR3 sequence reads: CASSQDEGAIGNTIYF. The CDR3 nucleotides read TGCGCCAGCAGCCAAGATGAGGGGGCGATTGGAAACACCATATATTTT.

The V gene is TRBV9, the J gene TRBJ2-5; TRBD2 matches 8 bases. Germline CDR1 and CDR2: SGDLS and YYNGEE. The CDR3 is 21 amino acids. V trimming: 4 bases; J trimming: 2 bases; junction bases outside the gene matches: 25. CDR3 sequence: CASSPRPIQRGSYGGQETQYF. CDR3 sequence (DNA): TGTGCCAGCAGCCCCCGCCCGATCCAGCGGGGGTCATACGGCGGACAAGAGACCCAGTACTTC.

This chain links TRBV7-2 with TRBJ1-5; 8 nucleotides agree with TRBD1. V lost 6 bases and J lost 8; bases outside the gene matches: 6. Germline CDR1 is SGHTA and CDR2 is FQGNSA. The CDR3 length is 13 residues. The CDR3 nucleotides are TGTGCCAGCAGTTTCGACAGGGGAGAGCCCCAGCATTTT. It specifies CASSFDRGEPQHF.

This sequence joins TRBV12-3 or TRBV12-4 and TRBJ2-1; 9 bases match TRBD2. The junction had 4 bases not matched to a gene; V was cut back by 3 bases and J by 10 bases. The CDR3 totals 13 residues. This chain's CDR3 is CASSFAAGGEQFF. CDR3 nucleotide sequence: TGTGCCAGCAGTTTCGCGGCGGGAGGGGAGCAGTTCTTC.

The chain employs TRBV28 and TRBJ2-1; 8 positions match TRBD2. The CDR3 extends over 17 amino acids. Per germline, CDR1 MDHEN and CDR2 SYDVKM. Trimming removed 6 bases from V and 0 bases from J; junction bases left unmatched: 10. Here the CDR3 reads CASRGGGLAGSYNEQFF. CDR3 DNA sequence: TGTGCCAGCAGGGGGGGCGGGCTAGCGGGCTCCTACAATGAGCAGTTCTTC.

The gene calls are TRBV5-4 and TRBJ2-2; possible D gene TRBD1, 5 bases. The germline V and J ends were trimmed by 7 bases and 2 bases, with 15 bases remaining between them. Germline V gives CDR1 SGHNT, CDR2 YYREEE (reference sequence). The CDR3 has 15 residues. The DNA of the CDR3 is TGTGCCAGCGGGGTAGGGGCAGGTAACACCGGGGAGCTGTTTTTT. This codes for CASGVGAGNTGELFF.

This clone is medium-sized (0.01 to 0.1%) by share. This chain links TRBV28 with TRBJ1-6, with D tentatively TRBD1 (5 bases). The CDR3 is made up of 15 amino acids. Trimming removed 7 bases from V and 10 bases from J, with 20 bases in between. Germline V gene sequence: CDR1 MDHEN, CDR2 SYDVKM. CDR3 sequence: CASTPPSGSSSPLHF. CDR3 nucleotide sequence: TGTGCCAGCACCCCCCCGTCAGGGTCCTCCTCACCCCTCCACTTT.

The CDR3 region has the DNA TGTGCCACCAAAACTCAAGAGACCCAGTACTTC. As protein: CATKTQETQYF. The V call is TRBV24-1, the J call TRBJ2-5; D is unresolved. Between the trimmed V and J ends, which lost 8 bases and 2 bases, there was a span of 5 bases. Per germline, CDR1 KGHDR and CDR2 SFDVKD. CDR3 length equals 11 residues.

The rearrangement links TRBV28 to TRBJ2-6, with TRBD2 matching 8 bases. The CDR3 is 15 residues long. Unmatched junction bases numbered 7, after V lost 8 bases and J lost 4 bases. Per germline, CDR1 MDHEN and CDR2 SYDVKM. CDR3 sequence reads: CASGTGGSGANVLTF. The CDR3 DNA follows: TGTGCCAGCGGGACGGGAGGGTCCGGGGCCAACGTCCTGACTTTC.

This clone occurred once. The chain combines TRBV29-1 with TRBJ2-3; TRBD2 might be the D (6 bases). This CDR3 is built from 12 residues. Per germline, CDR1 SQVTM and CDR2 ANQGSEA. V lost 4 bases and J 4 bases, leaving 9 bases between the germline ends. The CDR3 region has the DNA TGCAGCGTTGCGCGGGGACCAGATACGCAGTATTTT. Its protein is CSVARGPDTQYF.

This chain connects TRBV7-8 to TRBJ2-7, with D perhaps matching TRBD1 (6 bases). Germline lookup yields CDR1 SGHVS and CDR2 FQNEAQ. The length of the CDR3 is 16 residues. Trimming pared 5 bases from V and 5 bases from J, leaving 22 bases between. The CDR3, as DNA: TGTGCCAGCAGCAGCCTCATAGGACAGTCGAGGAACGAGCAGTACTTC. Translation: CASSSLIGQSRNEQYF.

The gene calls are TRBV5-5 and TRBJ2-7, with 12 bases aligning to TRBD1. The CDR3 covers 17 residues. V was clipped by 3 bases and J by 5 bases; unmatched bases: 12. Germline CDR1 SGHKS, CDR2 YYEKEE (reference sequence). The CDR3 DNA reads TGTGCCAGCAGCTCTGTGACCGGGACAGGGGGCGCCCACGAGCAGTACTTC. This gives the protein CASSSVTGTGGAHEQYF. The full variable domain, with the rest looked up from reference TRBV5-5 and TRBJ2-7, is DAGVTQSPTHLIKTRGQQVTLRCSPISGHKSVSWYQQVLGQGPQFIFQYYEKEERGRGNFPDRFSARQFPNYSSELNVNALLLGDSALYLCASSSVTGTGGAHEQYFGPGTRLTVT.

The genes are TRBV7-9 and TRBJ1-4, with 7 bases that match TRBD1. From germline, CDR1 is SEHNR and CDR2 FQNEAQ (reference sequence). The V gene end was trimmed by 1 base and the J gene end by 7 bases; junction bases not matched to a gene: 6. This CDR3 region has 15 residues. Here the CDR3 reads CASSLGRGRLEKLFF. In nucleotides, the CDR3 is TGTGCCAGCAGCTTAGGAAGGGGGCGCCTTGAAAAACTGTTTTTT.

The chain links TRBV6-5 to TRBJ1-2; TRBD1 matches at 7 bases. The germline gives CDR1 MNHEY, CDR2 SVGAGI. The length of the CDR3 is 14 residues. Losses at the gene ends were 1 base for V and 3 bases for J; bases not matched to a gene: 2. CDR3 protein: CASSYWQGDYGYTF. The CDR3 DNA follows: TGTGCCAGCAGTTACTGGCAGGGGGACTATGGCTACACCTTC.

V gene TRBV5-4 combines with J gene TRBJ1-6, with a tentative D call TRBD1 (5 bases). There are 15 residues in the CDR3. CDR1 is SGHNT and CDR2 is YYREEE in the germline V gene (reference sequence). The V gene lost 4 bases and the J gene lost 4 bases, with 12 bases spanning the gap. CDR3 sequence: CASSLGRGYNSPLHF. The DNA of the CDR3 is TGTGCCAGCAGCCTCGGGAGGGGTTATAATTCACCCCTCCACTTT.

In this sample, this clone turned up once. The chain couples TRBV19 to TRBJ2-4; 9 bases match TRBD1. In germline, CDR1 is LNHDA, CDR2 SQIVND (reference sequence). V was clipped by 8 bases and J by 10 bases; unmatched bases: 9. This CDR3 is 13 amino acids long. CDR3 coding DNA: TGTGCCAGTTCGAGGGACAGGGAGCGAATTCAGTACTTC. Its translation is CASSRDRERIQYF.

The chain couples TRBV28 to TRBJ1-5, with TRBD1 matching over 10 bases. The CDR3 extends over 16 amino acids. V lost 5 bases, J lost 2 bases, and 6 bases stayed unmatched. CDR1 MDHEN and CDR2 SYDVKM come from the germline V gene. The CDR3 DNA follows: TGTGCCAGCAGTCACTACGGGACAGGGGGCAATCAGCCCCAGCATTTT. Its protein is CASSHYGTGGNQPQHF. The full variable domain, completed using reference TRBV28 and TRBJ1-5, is DVKVTQSSRYLVKRTGEKVFLECVQDMDHENMFWYRQDPGLGLRLIYFSYDVKMKEKGDIPEGYSVSREKKERFSLILESASTNQTSMYLCASSHYGTGGNQPQHFGDGTRLSIL.

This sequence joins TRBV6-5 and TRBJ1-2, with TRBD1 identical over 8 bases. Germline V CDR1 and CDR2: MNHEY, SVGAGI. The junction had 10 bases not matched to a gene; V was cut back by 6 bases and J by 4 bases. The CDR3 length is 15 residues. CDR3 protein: CASSPGIGQGYGYTF. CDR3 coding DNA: TGTGCCAGCAGCCCAGGTATTGGACAGGGCTATGGCTACACCTTC.

The CDR3 protein is CASSYAGTSGVYNEQFF. The DNA of the CDR3 is TGCGCCAGCAGTTATGCCGGGACTAGCGGGGTCTACAATGAGCAGTTCTTC. V and J are TRBV5-1 and TRBJ2-1, with 13 bases fitting TRBD2. This CDR3 is 17 amino acids long. Per the germline V gene, CDR1 is SGHRS and CDR2 is YFSETQ. The V and J ends lost 5 bases and 3 bases, in that order; junction bases with no gene match: 8.

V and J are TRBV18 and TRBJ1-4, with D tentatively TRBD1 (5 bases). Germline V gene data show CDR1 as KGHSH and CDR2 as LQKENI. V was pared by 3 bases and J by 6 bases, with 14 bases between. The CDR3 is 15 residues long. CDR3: CASSPLSGQDEKLFF. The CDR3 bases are TGTGCCAGCTCACCTCTCTCTGGACAAGATGAAAAACTGTTTTTT.

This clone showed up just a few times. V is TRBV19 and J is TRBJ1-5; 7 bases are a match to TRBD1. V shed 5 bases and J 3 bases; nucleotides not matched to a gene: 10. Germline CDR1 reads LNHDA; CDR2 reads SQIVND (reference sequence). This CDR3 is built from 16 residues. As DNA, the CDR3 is TGTGCCAGTAGTCTTCGGGCAGGGGGGCACAATCAGCCCCAGCATTTT. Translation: CASSLRAGGHNQPQHF.

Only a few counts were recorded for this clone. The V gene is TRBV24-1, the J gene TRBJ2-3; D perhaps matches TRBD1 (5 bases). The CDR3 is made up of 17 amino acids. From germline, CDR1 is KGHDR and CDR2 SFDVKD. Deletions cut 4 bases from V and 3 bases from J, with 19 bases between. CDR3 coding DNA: TGTGCCACCAGTGACCCCACACCCATCCAGGGTACAGATACGCAGTATTTT. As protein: CATSDPTPIQGTDTQYF.

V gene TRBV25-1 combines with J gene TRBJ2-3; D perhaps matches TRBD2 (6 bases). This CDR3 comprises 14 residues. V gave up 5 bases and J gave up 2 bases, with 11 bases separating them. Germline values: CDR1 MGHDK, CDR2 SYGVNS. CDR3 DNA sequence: TGTGCCAGCAGTCTACCGGGACTCACAGATACGCAGTATTTT. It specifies CASSLPGLTDTQYF.

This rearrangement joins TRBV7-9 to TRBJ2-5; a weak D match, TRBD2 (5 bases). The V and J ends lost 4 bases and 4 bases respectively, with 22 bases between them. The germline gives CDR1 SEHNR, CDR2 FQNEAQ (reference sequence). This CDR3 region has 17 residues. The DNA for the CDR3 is TGTGCCAGCAGCTCCCGGGGTGGGGTTTCAGGCGGAGAGACCCAGTACTTC. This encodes CASSSRGGVSGGETQYF.

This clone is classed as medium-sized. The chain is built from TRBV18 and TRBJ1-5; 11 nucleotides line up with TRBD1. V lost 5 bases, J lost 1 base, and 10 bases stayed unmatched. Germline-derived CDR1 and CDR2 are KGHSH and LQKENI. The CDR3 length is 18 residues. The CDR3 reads CASSKDRGQSGSNQPQHF. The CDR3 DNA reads TGTGCCAGCTCAAAGGACAGGGGGCAGTCAGGGAGCAATCAGCCCCAGCATTTT.